The sequence of this T cell receptor (beta chain) was determined in a study of blood T cells in healthy people across ages (dated by TCRdb to between 2014 and 2017). With regard to the full study: Template switching captured roughly one uniquely barcoded TCR beta cDNA molecule per two T cells in model experiments. Age-related changes in TCR beta repertoire diversity were measured in the study by deep sequencing normalized with unique cDNA molecular identifiers. Donors were grouped into four age groups: young (average roughly 17 years), middle-aged (39), aged (approximately 58) and long-lived (just over 80). To avoid experimental bias, donors of different ages were spread randomly across the sequencing lanes. Using the same blood draw, the study looked at two additional independent replicas of 1 million unique cDNA reads for two donors, one aged 18 to 30 and the other aged 80 or older. Broad study findings and their caveats: Estimates of total diversity from one million sequenced T cells were regarded as lower bounds and underestimates. Bulk unsorted PBMC profiling prevented conclusive comparison of naive and antigen-experienced compartments. The long-lived group showed more naive CD4+ T cells, fewer expanded clones and increased TCR diversity than the aged group, suggesting age selection. Because donor CMV infection status was unknown, age-related changes in expanded clonotypes were potentially confounded. The percentage of naive T cells measured by flow cytometry correlated strongly with observed TCR beta diversity. Observed TCR beta diversity per million T cells fell roughly linearly with age, and a significant reduction was already apparent by age around 40.

The 39 donors, aged roughly 6 to 100 years, were systemically healthy Caucasian individuals from Russia. Roughly 11 milliliters of peripheral blood were drawn from each donor into EDTA-treated Vacutainer tubes. Ficoll-Paque density-gradient centrifugation was used to isolate PBMCs, with at least 6 million obtained per sample. Trizol reagent was used to extract total RNA from PBMCs, with at least 6 micrograms per sample. For every donor, an aliquot of PBMCs went through flow cytometry to measure the percentages of naive CD45RAhigh/CD27high T cells. According to the germline V gene, CDR1 reads SQVTM and CDR2 reads ANQGSEA. The germline V end is reduced by 6 bases and the J end by 11 bases; junction bases left unmatched: 9. The CDR3 runs 11 residues from the cysteine to the phenylalanine. Left in the record is the CDR3 DNA by itself, 33 bases read in frame from the first base. Receptor amplification or capture employed 5' RACE. The sequencer was an Illumina HiSeq 2500. The second PCR ran for roughly 7 to 12 cycles and used a J-beta primer mix along with a sample-barcoded 5' primer. Each TCR beta cDNA molecule received a unique molecular identifier from a template-switch 5' adaptor carrying 12 random nucleotides. Each sample yielded at least 3 million CDR3-containing paired-end reads. First-strand cDNA synthesis was performed from all RNA using the Mint cDNA synthesis kit, with priming by a TRBC-specific oligonucleotide. Following uracil-DNA glycosylase treatment, all cDNA underwent a first 18-cycle PCR with the universal primers M1SS and BC2_uni_R. Under the source paper's analysis protocol: Normalization of each sample was performed by random selection of 1 million high-quality reads, each carrying a distinct molecular identifier. Instead of being binned into consensus sequences, reads with shared molecular identifiers were discarded. MiTCR, with a Q25 quality threshold and the strictest error-elimination algorithm, was used for CDR3 identification, clonotype clustering and error correction. A nonparametric unseen species model with Euler transformation was used to estimate lower-bound total TCR beta diversity. The public reads were reanalyzed by TCRdb: fastp trimming at Q25, MiXCR alignment, in-frame beta chains only. Merged by CDR3 protein, the rows form single entries marked with the most common genes and DNA. TCRdb's processing, not the authors' own work, is the source of the V and J calls. The sample table shows over 950,000 distinct CDR3 sequences, and roughly 50% are seen once. The leading ten clones occupy about 20% of the sample.

As for this clonotype: It lacks a known antigen. No base qualities exist here, and no much larger clone lies one base off it.

Sequencing input: blood. The sequence links TRBV29-1 to TRBJ2-5, and 7 bases in between align with TRBD1. This receptor was taken from a woman aged 55-69 years in good health. The DNA is TGCAGCGTCGAGGTAACAGGGGAGCAGTACTTC. Its coded protein is CSVEVTGEQYF. Full variable domain (CDR3 extended with the reference TRBV29-1 and TRBJ2-5 proteins): SAVISQKPSRDICQRGTSLTIQCQVDSQVTMMFWYRQQPGQSLTLIATANQGSEATYESGFVIDKFPISRPNLTFSTLTVSNMSPEDSSIYLCSVEVTGEQYFGPGTRLLVL.